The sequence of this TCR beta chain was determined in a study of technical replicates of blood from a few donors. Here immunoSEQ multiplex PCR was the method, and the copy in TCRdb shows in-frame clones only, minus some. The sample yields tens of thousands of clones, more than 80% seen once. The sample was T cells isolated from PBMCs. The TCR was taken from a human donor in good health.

The CDR3 coding sequence is TGTGCCTGGAGTAGGGGACTAGCGGGCTACAATGAGCAGTTCTTC. This sequence encodes CAWSRGLAGYNEQFF. The chain combines TRBV30 with TRBJ2-1; 12 bases match TRBD2. CDR3 length: 15 amino acids. CDR1 and CDR2 (germline): GTSNPN, SVGIG (reference sequence). The V segment lost 2 bases and the J segment 3 bases; nucleotides outside the gene matches: 2.